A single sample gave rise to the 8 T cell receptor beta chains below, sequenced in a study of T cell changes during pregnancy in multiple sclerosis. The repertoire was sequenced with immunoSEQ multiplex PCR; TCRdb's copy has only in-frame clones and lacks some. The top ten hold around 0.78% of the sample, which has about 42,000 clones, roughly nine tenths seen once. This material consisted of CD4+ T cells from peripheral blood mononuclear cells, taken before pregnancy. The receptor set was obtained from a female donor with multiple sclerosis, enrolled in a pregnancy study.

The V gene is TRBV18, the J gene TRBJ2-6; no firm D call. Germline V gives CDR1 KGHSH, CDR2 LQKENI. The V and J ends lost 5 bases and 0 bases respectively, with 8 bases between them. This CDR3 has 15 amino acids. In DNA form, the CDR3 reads TGTGCCAGCTCAGTCGACATCTCTGGGGCCAACGTCCTGACTTTC. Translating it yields CASSVDISGANVLTF.

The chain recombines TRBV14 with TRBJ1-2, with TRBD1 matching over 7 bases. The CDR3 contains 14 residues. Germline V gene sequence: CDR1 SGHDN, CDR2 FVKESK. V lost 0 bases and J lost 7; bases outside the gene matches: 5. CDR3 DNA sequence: TGTGCCAGCAGCCAAGAGAAGGGGGCGGGTGGCTACACCTTC. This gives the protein CASSQEKGAGGYTF.

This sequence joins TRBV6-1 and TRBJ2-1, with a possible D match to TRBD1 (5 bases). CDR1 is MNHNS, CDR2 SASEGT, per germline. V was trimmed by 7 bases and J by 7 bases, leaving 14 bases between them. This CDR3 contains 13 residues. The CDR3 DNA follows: TGTGCCAGCACCCCCCGACAGCGAAATGAGCAGTTCTTC. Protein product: CASTPRQRNEQFF.

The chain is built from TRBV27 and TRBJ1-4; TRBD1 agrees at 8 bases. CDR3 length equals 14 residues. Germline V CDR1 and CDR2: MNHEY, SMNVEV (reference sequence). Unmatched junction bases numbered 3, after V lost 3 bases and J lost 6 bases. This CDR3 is CASSFRGHYEKLFF. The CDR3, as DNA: TGTGCCAGCAGTTTCAGGGGGCATTATGAAAAACTGTTTTTT.

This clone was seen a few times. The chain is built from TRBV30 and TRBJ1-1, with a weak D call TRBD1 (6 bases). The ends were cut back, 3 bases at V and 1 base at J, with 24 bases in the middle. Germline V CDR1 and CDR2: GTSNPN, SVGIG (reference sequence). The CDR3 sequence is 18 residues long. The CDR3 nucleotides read TGTGCCTGGAGCGCCACCCCGGGACAAGGGGCCAGGAACACTGAAGCTTTCTTT. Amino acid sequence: CAWSATPGQGARNTEAFF.

CDR3 nucleotides: TGTGCCAGCAGCCGCGCTAGACAGAGCGGCAATCAGCCCCAGCATTTT. It translates to CASSRARQSGNQPQHF. The V call is TRBV7-8, the J call TRBJ1-5, with D tentatively TRBD1 (5 bases). The V gene lost 5 bases and the J gene lost 2 bases, with 16 bases spanning the gap. This CDR3 region has 16 residues. Germline CDR1 and CDR2: SGHVS and FQNEAQ.

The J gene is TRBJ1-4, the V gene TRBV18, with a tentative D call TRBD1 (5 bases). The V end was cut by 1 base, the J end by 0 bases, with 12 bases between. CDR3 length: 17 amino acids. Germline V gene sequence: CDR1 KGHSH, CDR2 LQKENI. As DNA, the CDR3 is TGTGCCAGCTCACCACTGGGGGGACCGACAACTAATGAAAAACTGTTTTTT. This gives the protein CASSPLGGPTTNEKLFF.

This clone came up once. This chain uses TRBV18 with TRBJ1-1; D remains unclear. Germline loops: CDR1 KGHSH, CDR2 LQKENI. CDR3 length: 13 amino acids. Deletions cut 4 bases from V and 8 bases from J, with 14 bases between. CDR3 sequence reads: CASSRIELTEAFF. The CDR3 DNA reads TGTGCCAGCTCACGAATTGAGTTGACAGAAGCTTTCTTT.